The T cell receptor (beta chain) under discussion was sequenced for a study of molecular identifiers for immune sequencing clone quantification. This clonotype was counted only a few times. From the PCR reads, TCRdb called clonotypes with MiXCR, one entry per CDR3 protein. The data hold about half a million distinct CDR3 sequences, with about 25% observed a single time. The V end lost 3 bases, the J end lost 2 bases, and 16 bases lay between the germline ends. The CDR3 is 16 residues long. Per the germline V gene, CDR1 is SGDLS and CDR2 is YYNGEE. V gene TRBV9 combines with J gene TRBJ2-3; D assignment may be TRBD1 or TRBD2 (6 bases each). Sequencing was done on a sample of naive CD8+ T cells from blood, with Jurkat cell RNA spiked in. Stated subset: FACS-sorted CD8+CD4-CCR7+CD45RA+ naive T cells. This TCR was recovered from a human donor in good health. Some libraries in this study had Jurkat cell RNA spiked in. The CDR3 DNA reads TGTGCCAGCAGCGGGAGGGGGAGTCCCTCCACAGATACGCAGTATTTT. The encoded protein is CASSGRGSPSTDTQYF.